The sequence of this T cell receptor beta chain was determined in a study of blood T cell repertoires in COVID-19. Study-wide context: Sites in the United States, Italy and Spain provided acute and convalescent COVID-19 samples. T cells, B-cell-depleted T cells, or PBMCs supplied cDNA or gDNA.

This clone appeared a few times. The junction and the germline gene differ at one end; a read error may be behind it. Clones were read by immunoSEQ multiplex PCR, and TCRdb kept only the in-frame ones, dropping some. The table includes over 80,000 clones, 75% to 85% detected once. CDR1 and CDR2 (germline): SGHRS, YFSETQ. CDR3 length equals 15 residues. The receptor was isolated from an elderly woman with active or convalescent COVID-19. This chain uses TRBV5-1 with TRBJ1-1, with 11 bases identical to TRBD1. The sequencing sample was made of peripheral blood. Written as DNA, the CDR3 is TGTGCCAGCAGCTTGGATGGGACAGGGGGCACTGAAGCTTTCTTT. This codes for CASSLDGTGGTEAFF. The full variable domain, its missing parts supplied by reference TRBV5-1 and TRBJ1-1, is KAGVTQTPRYLIKTRGQQVTLSCSPISGHRSVSWYQQTPGQGLQFLFEYFSETQRNKGNFPGRFSGRQFSNSRSEMNVSTLELGDSALYLCASSLDGTGGTEAFFGQGTRLTVV.